One sample yielded the 8 T cell receptor beta chains listed below, sequenced in a study of control samples from healthy donors and cancer patients (dated by TCRdb to about 2020). The library came from the immunoSEQ multiplex PCR assay. This is the immuneACCESS table as TCRdb keeps it, with only in-frame sequences that have V and J called. A part of the clones is gone; compared with another copy, unresolved V genes explain less than half, and the rest is unexplained. In this sample the table shows roughly 40,000 clones, around four fifths of which occur a single time. The ten largest clones add up to around 50% of the sample. The sample comprised blood. These receptors were taken from a man in his fifties or sixties in good health.

This clone was recorded once. The chain recombines TRBV7-8 with TRBJ1-2; 9 positions agree with TRBD1. The CDR3 has 17 residues. The V gene end was trimmed by 1 base and the J gene end by 7 bases; junction bases not matched to a gene: 13. CDR1 SGHVS and CDR2 FQNEAQ come from the germline V gene. Here the CDR3 reads CASSLEDPQGARGGYTF. The CDR3, as DNA: TGTGCCAGCAGCTTAGAAGACCCACAGGGGGCTCGGGGTGGCTACACCTTC.

This chain uses TRBV12-3 or TRBV12-4 with TRBJ1-5, with D hard to call. This CDR3 is built from 13 residues. Trimming took off 5 bases at V and 3 bases at J, with 8 bases between the two ends. The CDR3 nucleotides are TGTGCCAGCAGTCAACGGATCAATCAGCCCCAGCATTTT. It encodes CASSQRINQPQHF.

V and J are TRBV29-1 and TRBJ1-5; 9 nucleotides align to TRBD1. This CDR3 contains 15 residues. The ends lost 6 bases at V and 4 bases at J; junction bases unmatched: 10. The germline V gene encodes CDR1 SQVTM and CDR2 ANQGSEA. CDR3 in DNA: TGCAGCGTGGGTGTGGGACAGGGTTTTAATCAGCCCCAGCATTTT. Translation gives CSVGVGQGFNQPQHF.

The genes are TRBV7-8 and TRBJ1-1; the D is unclear. Trimming pared 5 bases from V and 0 bases from J, leaving 7 bases between. There are 13 residues in the CDR3. Per the germline V gene, CDR1 is SGHVS and CDR2 is FQNEAQ. The CDR3 nucleotides are TGTGCCAGCAGCGGCCACATGAACACTGAAGCTTTCTTT. Its protein product is CASSGHMNTEAFF.

This chain uses TRBV6-5 with TRBJ1-1; a weak D match, TRBD1 (6 bases). With 6 bases removed from V and 0 bases from J, the gap between germline ends came to 17 bases. The germline V gene has CDR1 MNHEY and CDR2 SVGAGI. The CDR3 sequence is 16 residues long. The CDR3 loop reads CASSYTGPGVNTEAFF. CDR3 DNA sequence: TGTGCCAGCAGCTACACAGGGCCGGGCGTGAACACTGAAGCTTTCTTT.

The chain links TRBV7-2 to TRBJ1-1, with 9 nucleotides matching TRBD1. Germline assignment: CDR1 SGHTA and CDR2 FQGNSA. V trimming: 5 bases; J trimming: 5 bases; junction bases outside the gene matches: 12. The CDR3 length is 16 residues. The CDR3 sequence: CASSNTGTGSQTEAFF. The CDR3 DNA reads TGTGCCAGCAGCAATACCGGGACAGGGTCTCAAACTGAAGCTTTCTTT.

The V gene is TRBV6-1, the J gene TRBJ2-3, with TRBD1 identical over 11 bases. The CDR3 is made up of 17 amino acids. V dropped 4 bases and J dropped 4; count of bases not matched to a gene: 10. CDR1 and CDR2 from the germline V gene are MNHNS and SASEGT. The CDR3 spells CASSGYGQGASADTQYF. In DNA form, the CDR3 reads TGTGCCAGCAGTGGTTATGGACAGGGGGCTTCGGCAGATACGCAGTATTTT.

J is TRBJ1-2 and V is TRBV7-2; no definite D call. The germline V gene has CDR1 SGHTA and CDR2 FQGNSA. V dropped 0 bases and J dropped 7 bases, with 9 bases sitting between them. The CDR3 contains 13 residues. CDR3 loop: CASSLATRGGYTF. The CDR3 region has the DNA TGTGCCAGCAGCTTAGCGACGCGAGGTGGCTACACCTTC.